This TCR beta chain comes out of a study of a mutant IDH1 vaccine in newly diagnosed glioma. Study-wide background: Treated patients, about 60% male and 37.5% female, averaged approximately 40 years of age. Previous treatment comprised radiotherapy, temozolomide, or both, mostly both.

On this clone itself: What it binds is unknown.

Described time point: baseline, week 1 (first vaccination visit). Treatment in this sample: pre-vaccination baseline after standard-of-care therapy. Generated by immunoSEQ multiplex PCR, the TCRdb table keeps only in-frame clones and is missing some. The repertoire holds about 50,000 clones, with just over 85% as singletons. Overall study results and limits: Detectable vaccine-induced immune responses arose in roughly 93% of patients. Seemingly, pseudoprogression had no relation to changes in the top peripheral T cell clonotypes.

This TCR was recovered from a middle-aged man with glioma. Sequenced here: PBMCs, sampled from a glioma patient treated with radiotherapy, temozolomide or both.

DNA for the CDR3: TGTGCCAGTAGTATAGGAAAAGGAGGGGCTGGGGCCAACGTCCTGACTTTC. It specifies CASSIGKGGAGANVLTF. The rearrangement uses TRBV19 and TRBJ2-6; the D gene is possibly TRBD2 (6 bases). In germline, CDR1 is LNHDA, CDR2 SQIVND (reference sequence). This CDR3 spans 17 amino acids. Trimming removed 1 base at V and 2 bases at J, with 12 bases between.